Following are 30 T cell receptor beta chains from one sample sequenced in a study of T cells in Graves' hyperthyroidism and ophthalmopathy. Amplified regions were TCR beta CDR3 sequences from RNA transcripts. An initial round of RT-PCR targeting the TCR CDR3 relied on the HTBI primer set. TCRdb used MiXCR to reprocess the multiplex PCR reads, holding one entry per CDR3 protein. The sample holds around 600,000 distinct CDR3 sequences; over 40% are singletons and the top ten take less than 9.5%. Sequencing used peripheral blood or thyroid tissue (not recorded which). These receptors came from an adult man with Graves' disease, either hyperthyroidism or ophthalmopathy (not recorded which).

With respect to this clonotype: A read error may account for a junction end that differs from germline. CDR3 DNA sequence: TGTGCCAGCAGTGCTATTCTAGCGTCAGAGACCCAGTACTTC. Translating it yields CASSAILASETQYF. The chain is built from TRBV10-3 and TRBJ2-5; D is possibly TRBD2 (6 bases). The CDR3 covers 14 residues. Germline-derived CDR1 and CDR2 are ENHRY and SYGVKD.

The chain carries TRBV24-1 and TRBJ2-2; 7 positions match TRBD2. In germline, CDR1 is KGHDR, CDR2 SFDVKD. This CDR3 comprises 19 residues. Trimming cost V 4 bases and J 0 bases; bases outside gene matches: 13. The CDR3, as DNA: TGTGCCACCAGTGAGCATCCGGGACTAAGCCCTTCGAACACCGGGGAGCTGTTTTTT. Amino acids: CATSEHPGLSPSNTGELFF.

The rearrangement uses TRBV29-1 and TRBJ1-2; D might be TRBD1 (6 bases). Between the trimmed V and J ends, which lost 4 bases and 8 bases, there was a span of 11 bases. This CDR3 is built from 11 residues. CDR1 and CDR2 (germline): SQVTM, ANQGSEA. CDR3 in amino acids: CSVGGAQGYTF. The CDR3 DNA reads TGCAGCGTTGGGGGGGCGCAGGGCTACACCTTC. Variable domain in full (rest from reference TRBV29-1 and TRBJ1-2): SAVISQKPSRDICQRGTSLTIQCQVDSQVTMMFWYRQQPGQSLTLIATANQGSEATYESGFVIDKFPISRPNLTFSTLTVSNMSPEDSSIYLCSVGGAQGYTFGSGTRLTVV.

This chain joins TRBV7-9 and TRBJ1-2; maybe TRBD1 (6 bases). CDR1 SEHNR and CDR2 FQNEAQ come from the germline V gene (reference sequence). V shed 4 bases and J shed 5 bases, with 20 bases lying between them. The CDR3 length is 16 residues. The CDR3 DNA is TGTGCCAGCAGCTCACCTGATTGGGGGGCAAGATATGGCTACACCTTC. This sequence encodes CASSSPDWGARYGYTF.

The chain combines TRBV29-1 with TRBJ2-5; possibly TRBD2 for D (6 bases). CDR3 length: 11 amino acids. Germline CDR1 and CDR2: SQVTM and ANQGSEA. For the CDR3, the DNA is TGCACCGAAGGAGGGCTGGAGACCCAGTACTTC. Its translation: CTEGGLETQYF.

The chain links TRBV20-1 to TRBJ1-1; possible D gene TRBD1, 6 bases. V dropped 3 bases and J dropped 0 bases, with 11 bases sitting between them. The CDR3 covers 14 residues. Germline CDR1 is DFQATT and CDR2 is SNEGSKA (reference sequence). The CDR3 DNA reads TGCAGTGCTAGCCGGGACACCTTGAACACTGAAGCTTTCTTT. It yields the protein CSASRDTLNTEAFF.

Regarding this clonotype: A much more abundant neighbour one base away suggests this may be a read error. The rearrangement links TRBV7-8 to TRBJ1-4; D is uncertain. The CDR3 runs 13 residues. Trimming pared 2 bases from V and 8 bases from J, leaving 9 bases between. Per the germline V gene, CDR1 is SGHVS and CDR2 is FQNEAQ. Here the CDR3 reads CASSLSHGEKLFF. The CDR3 bases are TGTGCCAGCAGCTTATCCCATGGAGAAAAACTGTTTTTT.

The J gene is TRBJ2-7, the V gene TRBV29-1; 12 bases agree with TRBD2. V lost 7 bases, J lost 5 bases, and 12 bases stayed unmatched. The CDR3 extends over 15 amino acids. CDR1 and CDR2 from the germline V gene are SQVTM and ANQGSEA. The CDR3 DNA reads TGCAGCGCTGGTCTCCTAGCGGGGGGGCGTAACGAGCAGTACTTC. Its translation: CSAGLLAGGRNEQYF.

This chain uses TRBV19 with TRBJ1-3; TRBD1 is a possible D gene (5 bases). Germline CDR1 and CDR2: LNHDA and SQIVND (reference sequence). V was shortened by 4 bases and J by 0 bases, with 13 bases between the two germline ends. This CDR3 comprises 16 residues. This chain's CDR3 is CASSRSGRVSGNTIYF. CDR3 nucleotide sequence: TGTGCCAGTAGTAGGTCTGGCAGGGTCTCTGGAAACACCATATATTTT.

The gene calls are TRBV6-5 and TRBJ1-1; D is perhaps TRBD1 (5 bases). The CDR3 consists of 15 residues. Germline V gives CDR1 MNHEY, CDR2 SVGAGI. The ends were cut back, 0 bases at V and 3 bases at J, with 11 bases in the middle. This CDR3 is CASSYSPGRYTEAFF. The DNA of the CDR3 is TGTGCCAGCAGTTACTCGCCAGGGAGATACACTGAAGCTTTCTTT.

The genes are TRBV19 and TRBJ1-1; D is unclear. CDR3 size: 13 residues. Between the trimmed V and J ends, which lost 3 bases and 0 bases, there was a span of 5 bases. Germline values: CDR1 LNHDA, CDR2 SQIVND (reference sequence). In nucleotides, the CDR3 is TGTGCCAGTAGTATGGCCCTGAACACTGAAGCTTTCTTT. Its translation: CASSMALNTEAFF. Full variable domain (rest looked up from reference TRBV19 and TRBJ1-1): DGGITQSPKYLFRKEGQNVTLSCEQNLNHDAMYWYRQDPGQGLRLIYYSQIVNDFQKGDIAEGYSVSREKKESFPLTVTSAQKNPTAFYLCASSMALNTEAFFGQGTRLTVV.

The chain couples TRBV7-2 to TRBJ2-7, with TRBD2 identical over 11 bases. This CDR3 contains 12 residues. Germline CDR1 is SGHTA and CDR2 is FQGNSA. Trimming removed 7 bases from V and 7 bases from J; junction bases left unmatched: 3. The CDR3 loop reads CASTIAGGEQYF. DNA of the CDR3: TGTGCCAGCACCATAGCGGGAGGGGAGCAGTACTTC.

About this clonotype: A read error may explain this, as a much larger clone is one base away. Here the CDR3 reads CSARPSQETQYF. CDR3 coding DNA: TGCAGTGCTAGACCGTCCCAAGAGACCCAGTACTTC. This chain uses TRBV20-1 with TRBJ2-5; no clear D gene. The CDR3 is made up of 12 amino acids. V shed 2 bases and J shed 1 base, with 5 bases lying between them. Germline V lookup: CDR1 DFQATT, CDR2 SNEGSKA (reference sequence).

This clonotype was detected ten times or more. The V gene is TRBV29-1, the J gene TRBJ1-2; D ambiguous. Per germline, CDR1 SQVTM and CDR2 ANQGSEA. Trimming stripped 2 bases from V and 7 bases from J, with 14 bases between. This CDR3 is built from 13 residues. CDR3 nucleotides: TGCAGCGTTGAACCTACGGCCGGTGGTGGCTACACCTTC. Translating it yields CSVEPTAGGGYTF.

The chain joins TRBV25-1 to TRBJ1-6, with TRBD1 matching 8 bases. Trimming took 7 bases from V and 9 from J; bases not matched to a gene: 5. Germline V CDR1 and CDR2: MGHDK, SYGVNS. The CDR3 is made up of 13 amino acids. CDR3 region: CASNDRGASPLHF. The DNA for the CDR3 is TGTGCCAGCAACGACAGGGGCGCTTCACCCCTCCACTTT.

This clonotype was counted only a few times. V usage is TRBV2 and J usage is TRBJ2-7; 7 nucleotides line up with TRBD1. Germline V gene data show CDR1 as SNHLY and CDR2 as FYNNEI. V shed 7 bases, J shed 4 bases, and the junction held 7 bases outside the gene matches. The CDR3 runs to 13 residues. This CDR3 reads CASIPRTGYEQYF. The CDR3 DNA sequence: TGTGCCAGCATCCCGAGGACAGGATACGAGCAGTACTTC.

The gene calls are TRBV2 and TRBJ1-4; 9 bases align to TRBD1. Germline CDR1 SNHLY, CDR2 FYNNEI. V dropped 3 bases and J dropped 6; count of bases not matched to a gene: 5. The CDR3 sequence is 15 residues long. Here the CDR3 DNA reads TGTGCCAGCAGTGAGACAGGGGGAGTGGATGAAAAACTGTTTTTT. Translation: CASSETGGVDEKLFF.

The chain carries TRBV19 and TRBJ1-5; D unresolved. There are 15 residues in the CDR3. Trimming removed 5 bases from V and 1 base from J, with 12 bases in between. Germline CDR1 is LNHDA and CDR2 is SQIVND (reference sequence). The CDR3 nucleotides are TGTGCCAGTAGTTCCGGCTTGGGGAGCAATCAGCCCCAGCATTTT. Translation gives CASSSGLGSNQPQHF.

Comment on this clonotype: The junction departs from germline at one end; a sequencing error may be responsible. The V call is TRBV7-7, the J call TRBJ1-1, with D unclear. The CDR3 sequence is 11 residues long. Per germline, CDR1 SSHAT and CDR2 FNYEAQ (reference sequence). CDR3 sequence: CASSGVPEAFF. The CDR3 DNA is TGTGCTAGCAGCGGAGTACCGGAAGCTTTCTTT.

The chain uses TRBV6-1 and TRBJ2-7; TRBD2 might be the D (5 bases). CDR3 length equals 15 residues. CDR1 MNHNS and CDR2 SASEGT come from the germline V gene. V was pared by 8 bases and J by 6 bases, with 23 bases between. CDR3 amino acids: CASSSPPIGVSEQYF. CDR3 nucleotide sequence: TGTGCCAGCTCCTCACCCCCAATCGGGGTTTCCGAGCAGTACTTC.

This clonotype was seen only a few times. V usage is TRBV5-6 and J usage is TRBJ2-7; no definite D call. The V end lost 0 bases, the J end lost 6 bases, and 13 bases lay between the germline ends. The germline CDR1 and CDR2 sequences are SGHDT and YYEEEE. The CDR3 runs to 14 residues. The CDR3 nucleotides are TGTGCCAGCAGCTTGGGGGCTGATGCGGCCGAGCAGTACTTC. Residues: CASSLGADAAEQYF.

This clonotype has more than one count but fewer than ten. CDR3 protein: CASSRDSRTNEKLFF. The CDR3 DNA sequence: TGTGCCAGCAGCCGGGACTCCCGAACTAATGAAAAACTGTTTTTT. The chain combines TRBV3-1 with TRBJ1-4; possibly TRBD1 for D (5 bases). The V end was cut by 4 bases, the J end by 1 base, with 10 bases between. CDR1 is LGHDT, CDR2 YNNKEL, per germline (reference sequence). The CDR3 length is 15 residues.

Notes on this clonotype: A much larger clone is a single base away; this may be a read error. The rearrangement links TRBV20-1 to TRBJ2-5, with 11 bases matching TRBD2. Germline V CDR1 and CDR2: DFQATT, SNEGSKA (reference sequence). The CDR3 contains 15 residues. The CDR3 protein is CNARRLAGGGETQYF. The CDR3 DNA is TGCAATGCTAGAAGGCTAGCGGGAGGCGGAGAGACCCAGTACTTC.

This chain uses TRBV19 with TRBJ1-3; 10 nucleotides match TRBD1. The CDR3 contains 16 residues. In germline, CDR1 is LNHDA, CDR2 SQIVND (reference sequence). Trimming took 5 bases from V and 2 from J; bases not matched to a gene: 6. CDR3 in DNA: TGTGCCAGTAGTTCGATCGACAGGGGGCCTGGAAACACCATATATTTT. Translating gives CASSSIDRGPGNTIYF.

This clonotype was seen just once. The CDR3 DNA follows: TGTGCCAGCAGCTTAGACGGCCCCGGGGAAGAGACCCAGTACTTC. Encoded protein: CASSLDGPGEETQYF. The chain couples TRBV7-9 to TRBJ2-5, with a weak D call TRBD2 (5 bases). Trimming took off 1 base at V and 3 bases at J, with 12 bases between the two ends. The CDR3 has 15 residues. Germline CDR1 reads SEHNR; CDR2 reads FQNEAQ (reference sequence).

At least ten counts were recorded for this clonotype. The chain joins TRBV29-1 to TRBJ2-2; tentative D call: TRBD2 (6 bases). Germline V gene lookup returns CDR1 SQVTM and CDR2 ANQGSEA. V shed 6 bases and J shed 1 base, with 15 bases lying between them. The CDR3 is 15 residues long. The CDR3 DNA reads TGCAGCGTCCGTCTTAGCGGACTGAACACCGGGGAGCTGTTTTTT. Amino acid sequence: CSVRLSGLNTGELFF.

A note on this clonotype: The CDR3 end shows no conserved phenylalanine or tryptophan, and so a read error is likely. The chain couples TRBV29-1 to TRBJ2-7; D may be TRBD1 (5 bases). The germline V and J ends were trimmed by 4 bases and 3 bases, with 10 bases remaining between them. From germline, CDR1 is SQVTM and CDR2 ANQGSEA. The CDR3 covers 12 residues. CDR3 residues: CSVAGLNYEQYL. CDR3 nucleotides: TGCAGCGTTGCAGGGTTAAACTACGAGCAGTACCTC.

This chain joins TRBV5-5 and TRBJ1-5, with a possible D match to TRBD1 (5 bases). This CDR3 is 14 amino acids long. V lost 3 bases to trimming and J lost 7 bases, with 14 bases between them. CDR1 is SGHKS and CDR2 is YYEKEE in the germline V gene (reference sequence). This CDR3 is CASSSRVTGQPQHF. In DNA, the CDR3 is TGTGCCAGCAGCTCCAGGGTTACCGGGCAGCCCCAGCATTTT.

This clonotype appeared many times. The chain combines TRBV10-2 with TRBJ2-7, with 9 bases identical to TRBD1. The CDR3 is made up of 13 amino acids. The V segment lost 5 bases and the J segment 2 bases; nucleotides outside the gene matches: 1. CDR1 is WSHSY and CDR2 is SAAADI in the germline V gene. This CDR3 is CASSWDRAYEQYF. The DNA of the CDR3 is TGCGCCAGCAGTTGGGACAGGGCCTACGAGCAGTACTTC.

This clonotype was seen a few times. The junction and the germline gene differ at one end; a read error may be behind it. The rearrangement links TRBV6-4 to TRBJ1-1, with D possibly TRBD1 on 5 matching bases. The CDR3 loop spans 16 amino acids. The germline V gene encodes CDR1 MRHNA and CDR2 SNTAGT. The CDR3 region is CASSYSLRGFHTEAFF. As DNA, the CDR3 is TGTGCCAGCAGTTACTCGTTAAGGGGATTTCACACTGAAGCTTTCTTT.